The source of this T cell receptor (beta chain) is a study of STAT5B mutations in CD4+ large granular lymphocyte leukemia (dated by TCRdb to between 2021 and 2023). Study-level background: Among healthy controls, the CDR3 'QG' motif was associated with a particular HLA allele. Flow cytometry on FACSCanto II or FACSVerse confirmed that purified fractions exceeded 95% purity among lymphocytes. The study compared the TCRbeta repertoires of patients with CD4+ T-cell large granular lymphocyte leukemia against those of healthy blood donors.

V loses 7 bases of germline sequence and J loses 3 bases, and the interval between the two ends is 16 bases. CDR1 and CDR2, per the germline V gene, are MDHEN and SYDVKM. The CDR3 runs 14 residues from the cysteine to the phenylalanine. Of all the DNA, just the CDR3 is kept, 42 bases in frame from base 1. The paper as a whole reports these results and caveats: Compared with healthy CD4+ repertoires, CD4-sorted patient repertoires appeared more clonal, and this difference remained even after the putative leukemic clones were removed. The data were not HLA-matched, and the higher clonality in CD4+ T-LGLL than in CD8+ T-LGLL could be due to the relatively small sample size. TRBV06-family usage was enriched among the top patient clones (8/27) compared with healthy controls (2/35). The main leukemic clonotypes were found to be private to each patient, although around 24% of the main leukemic clonotypes were detected at low frequency in the non-leukemic repertoires of other patients.

The immunoSEQ assay at survey resolution was applied to genomic DNA for sequencing of TCRbeta rearrangements. On the authors' methods: In the TCR sequencing data, the smallest productive clonotype frequency that could be detected was 2.59 x 10-5. Only productive TCRbeta rearrangements, meaning sequences that were complete and in-frame, were kept for the analyses. Clonality for each sample was calculated as Simpson clonality in the immunoSEQ Analyzer version 3.0. Clones were grouped by frequency into very rare, small, medium, large (1-20%) or hyperexpanded (>20%) categories. Generation probabilities were estimated with OLGA 1.2.3, V-gene circos plots were made with VDJtools, specificities were looked up in VDJdb, and CDR3 motifs were identified with GLIPH. As stored in TCRdb, this immuneACCESS dataset retains in-frame rearrangements with V and J assigned. A fraction of the clones does not appear; measured against another copy, unresolved V genes explain less than half of the discrepancy, and the remainder lacks a known reason. That table gives V, J and clone size, and the DNA gave D and trimming. The sample yields 25,000 to 35,000 clones; 81% were counted once. Together, the top ten hold 3.5% to 5% of the sample.

The healthy controls were 37 blood donors, and the buffy coats of these donors were supplied by the Finnish Red Cross blood service. All TCR-sequenced material derived from peripheral blood: patient blood samples and healthy donor buffy coats. Peripheral blood mononuclear cells were isolated by Ficoll-Hypaque gradient centrifugation. CD4+ cells were magnetically purified from the buffy coats of healthy controls. Genomic DNA was extracted with the Gentra Puregene Cell and Tissue kit and quantified on a Qubit 2.0 fluorometer. Comments on this clone: The antigen it recognizes is unknown. Base qualities are missing; no much larger clone stands one base away.

This sequence was found in a human donor in good health. The chain couples TRBV28 to TRBJ2-7, and the D gene may be TRBD2, 6 bases matching. Source material: CD4+ T cells from blood buffy coats. The CDR3 loop reads CASTTQWGGYEQYF. The nucleotide sequence is given as TGTGCCAGCACAACCCAGTGGGGAGGCTACGAGCAGTACTTC.